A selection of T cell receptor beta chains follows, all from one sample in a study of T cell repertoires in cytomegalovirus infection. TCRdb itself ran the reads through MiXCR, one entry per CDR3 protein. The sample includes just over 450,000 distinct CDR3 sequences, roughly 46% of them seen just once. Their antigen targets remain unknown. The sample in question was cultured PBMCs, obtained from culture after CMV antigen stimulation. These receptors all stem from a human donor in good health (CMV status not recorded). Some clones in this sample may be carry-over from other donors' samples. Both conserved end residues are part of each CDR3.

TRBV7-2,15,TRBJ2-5,CASSISGSSEETQSF
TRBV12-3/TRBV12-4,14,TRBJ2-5,CASSSGGFQETQYF
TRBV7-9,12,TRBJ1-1,CASSRQGYGAFF
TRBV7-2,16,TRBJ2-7,CASSLAPTSPLHEQYF
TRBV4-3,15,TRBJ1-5,CASSQLQAGNQPQHF
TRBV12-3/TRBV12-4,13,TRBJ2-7,CASSLVRAYEQYF
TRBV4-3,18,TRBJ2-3,CASSQAPQGVLPTDTQYF
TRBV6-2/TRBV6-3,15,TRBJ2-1,CASRKLAGGINEQFF
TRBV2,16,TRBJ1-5,CASSEWRTGGDQPQHF
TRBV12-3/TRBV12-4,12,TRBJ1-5,CASSHLRQPQHF
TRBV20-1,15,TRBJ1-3,CSAKPTGGIGNTIYF
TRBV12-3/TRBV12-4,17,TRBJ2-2,CASSSHGSGAHTGELFF
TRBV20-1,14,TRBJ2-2,CSARRDRYTGELFF
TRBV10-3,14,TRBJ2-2,CAISVAIGPGELFF
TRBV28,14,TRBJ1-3,CASSLFHSGNTIYF
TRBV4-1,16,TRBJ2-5,CASSQDGYENGKTQYF
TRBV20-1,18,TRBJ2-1,CSARDLGLAGGPVYEQFF
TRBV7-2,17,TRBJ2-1,CASSLLPSGPPYNEQFF
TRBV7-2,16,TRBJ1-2,CASSKRTANYDGGYTF
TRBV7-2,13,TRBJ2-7,CASSFAGGLEQYF
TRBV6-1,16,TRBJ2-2,CASSNRLAGGTGELFF
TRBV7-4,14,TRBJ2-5,CASSPGSRQETQYF
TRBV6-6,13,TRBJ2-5,CASIPGLGLAQYF
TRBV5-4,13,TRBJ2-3,CASSSRGVDTQYF